This paragraph covers one T cell receptor beta chain sequence. The data derive from a study of blood T cell repertoires in COVID-19. Study-wide background: Acute and convalescent COVID-19 specimens originated in the United States, Italy and Spain. Sources were T cells, B-cell-depleted T cells, or PBMCs; the material itself was cDNA or gDNA.

The V end lost 3 bases, the J end lost 3 bases, and 5 bases lay between the germline ends. This CDR3 region has 12 residues. Germline CDR1 and CDR2: SGHAT and FQDESV (reference sequence). Original data processing: Amplification of reference gene primers provided the estimated nucleated cell counts. This table comes from immunoSEQ multiplex PCR, and its TCRdb copy is limited to in-frame clones, with some not included. D and trimming come from the DNA, and the V and J calls and clone size come from that table. The top ten hold 7.5% to 10% of the sample, which has about 280,000 clones, 83% seen once. The TCR comes from a woman aged 45-65 years who had recovered from COVID-19. The rearrangement joins TRBV11-1 to TRBJ1-1, with D hard to call. Sequences were obtained from peripheral blood. The chain's CDR3 is CASSLSYTEAFF. The CDR3 nucleotides read TGTGCCAGCAGCTTGTCCTACACTGAAGCTTTCTTT.